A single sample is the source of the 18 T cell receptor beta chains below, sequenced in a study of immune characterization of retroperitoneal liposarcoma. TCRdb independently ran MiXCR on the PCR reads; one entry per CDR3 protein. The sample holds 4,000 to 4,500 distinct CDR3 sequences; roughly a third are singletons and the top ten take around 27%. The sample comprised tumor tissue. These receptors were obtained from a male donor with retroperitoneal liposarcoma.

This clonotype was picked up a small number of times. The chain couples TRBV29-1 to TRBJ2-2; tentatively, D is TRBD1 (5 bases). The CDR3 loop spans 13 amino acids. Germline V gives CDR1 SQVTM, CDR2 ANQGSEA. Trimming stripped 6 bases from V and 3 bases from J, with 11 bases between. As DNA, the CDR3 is TGCAGCGTAGAGACAGAGGACACCGGGGAGCTGTTTTTT. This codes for CSVETEDTGELFF.

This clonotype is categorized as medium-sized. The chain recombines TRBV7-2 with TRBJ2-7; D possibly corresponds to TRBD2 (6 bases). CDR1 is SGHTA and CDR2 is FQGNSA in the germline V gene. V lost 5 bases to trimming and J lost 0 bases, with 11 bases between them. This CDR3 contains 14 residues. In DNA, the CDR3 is TGTGCCAGCAGCCAGGGACTGACCTCCTACGAGCAGTACTTC. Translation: CASSQGLTSYEQYF.

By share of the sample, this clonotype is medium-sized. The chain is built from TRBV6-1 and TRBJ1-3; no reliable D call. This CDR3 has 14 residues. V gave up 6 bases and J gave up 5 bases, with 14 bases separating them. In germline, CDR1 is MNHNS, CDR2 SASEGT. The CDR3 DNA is TGTGCCAGCAGAACACAGAGTACTCGAAACACCATATATTTT. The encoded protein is CASRTQSTRNTIYF.

CDR3 nucleotides: TGTGCCAGCACCGAAGCACGGGGACGGAGTCCTTTCTTT. Translating gives CASTEARGRSPFF. This chain joins TRBV6-1 and TRBJ1-1, with TRBD1 as a possible D gene (5 bases). The CDR3 length is 13 residues. Trimming left V 7 bases short and J 12 bases short, with 21 bases between. Germline V gene lookup returns CDR1 MNHNS and CDR2 SASEGT.

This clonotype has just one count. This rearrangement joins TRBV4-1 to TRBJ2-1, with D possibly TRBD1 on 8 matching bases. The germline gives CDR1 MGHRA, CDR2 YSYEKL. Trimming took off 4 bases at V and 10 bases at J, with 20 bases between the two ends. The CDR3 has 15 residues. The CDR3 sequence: CASSPLQGGLYEQFF. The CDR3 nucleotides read TGCGCCAGCAGCCCCCTACAGGGGGGGCTATACGAGCAGTTCTTC.

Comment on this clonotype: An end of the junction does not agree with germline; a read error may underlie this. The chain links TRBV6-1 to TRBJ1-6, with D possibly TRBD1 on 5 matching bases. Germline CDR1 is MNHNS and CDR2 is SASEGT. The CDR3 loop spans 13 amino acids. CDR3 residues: CASSSGGPYEQYF. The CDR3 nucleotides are TGTGCCAGCAGTTCCGGGGGTCCGTACGAGCAGTACTTT.

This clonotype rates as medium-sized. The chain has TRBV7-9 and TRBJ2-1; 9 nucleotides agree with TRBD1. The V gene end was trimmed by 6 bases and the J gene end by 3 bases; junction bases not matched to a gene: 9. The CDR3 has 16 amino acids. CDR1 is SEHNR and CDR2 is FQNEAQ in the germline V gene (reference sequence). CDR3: CASSGTDRGDYNEQFF. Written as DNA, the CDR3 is TGTGCCAGCAGTGGGACGGACAGGGGCGACTACAATGAGCAGTTCTTC.

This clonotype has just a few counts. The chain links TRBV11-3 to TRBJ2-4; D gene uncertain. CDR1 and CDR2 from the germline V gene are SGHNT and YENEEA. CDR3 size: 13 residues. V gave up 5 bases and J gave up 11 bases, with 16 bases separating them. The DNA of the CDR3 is TGTGCCAGCAGCCGTGGGCCCAATACCCTTCAGTACTTC. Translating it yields CASSRGPNTLQYF.

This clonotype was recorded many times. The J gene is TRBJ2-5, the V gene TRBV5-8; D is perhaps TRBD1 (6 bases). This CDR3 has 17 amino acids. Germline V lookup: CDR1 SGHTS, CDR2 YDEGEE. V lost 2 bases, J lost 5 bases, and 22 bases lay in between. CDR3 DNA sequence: TGTGCCAGCAGCTTCTCAGCGGCTAGCACCACAGGGGAGACCCAGTACTTC. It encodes CASSFSAASTTGETQYF.

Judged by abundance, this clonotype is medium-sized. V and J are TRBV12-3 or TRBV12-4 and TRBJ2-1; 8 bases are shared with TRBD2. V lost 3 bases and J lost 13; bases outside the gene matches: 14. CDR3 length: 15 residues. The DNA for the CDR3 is TGTGCCAGCAGTTTTGGGTCGGGGGGGGGAGAGACCCAGTTCTTC. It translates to CASSFGSGGGETQFF.

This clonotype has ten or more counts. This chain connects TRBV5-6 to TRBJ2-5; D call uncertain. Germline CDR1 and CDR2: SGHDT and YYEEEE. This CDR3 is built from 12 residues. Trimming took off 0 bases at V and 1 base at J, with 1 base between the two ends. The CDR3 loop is CASSLGQETQYF. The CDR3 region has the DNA TGTGCCAGCAGCTTGGGCCAAGAGACCCAGTACTTC.

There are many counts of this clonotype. The CDR3 reads CAAGDYGSYEQYF. The CDR3 coding sequence is TGTGCCGCAGGAGACTACGGCTCCTACGAGCAGTACTTC. The V gene is TRBV6-1, the J gene TRBJ2-7; a possible D gene is TRBD2 (5 bases). Germline loops: CDR1 MNHNS, CDR2 SASEGT. This CDR3 region has 13 residues. The V and J ends lost 11 bases and 0 bases respectively, with 14 bases between them.

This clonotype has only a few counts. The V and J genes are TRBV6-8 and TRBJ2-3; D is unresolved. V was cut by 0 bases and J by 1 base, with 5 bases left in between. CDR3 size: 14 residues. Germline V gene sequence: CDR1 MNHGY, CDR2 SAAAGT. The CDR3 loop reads CASSYSAGTDTQYF. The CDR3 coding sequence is TGTGCCAGCAGTTACTCGGCAGGCACAGATACGCAGTATTTT.

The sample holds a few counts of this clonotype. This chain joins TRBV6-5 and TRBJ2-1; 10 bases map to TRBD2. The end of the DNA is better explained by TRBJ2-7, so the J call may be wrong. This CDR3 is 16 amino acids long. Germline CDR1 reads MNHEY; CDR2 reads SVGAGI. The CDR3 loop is CASSVVGAGGGHEQYF. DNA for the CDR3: TGTGCCAGCAGTGTAGTCGGAGCGGGAGGGGGGCACGAGCAGTACTTC.

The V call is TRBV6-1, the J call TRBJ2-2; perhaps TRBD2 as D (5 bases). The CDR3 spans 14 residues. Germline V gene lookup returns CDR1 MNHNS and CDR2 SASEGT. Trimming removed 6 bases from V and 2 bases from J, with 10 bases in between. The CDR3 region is CASSSRANTGELFF. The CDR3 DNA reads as TGTGCCAGCAGCTCGCGGGCCAACACCGGGGAGCTGTTTTTT.

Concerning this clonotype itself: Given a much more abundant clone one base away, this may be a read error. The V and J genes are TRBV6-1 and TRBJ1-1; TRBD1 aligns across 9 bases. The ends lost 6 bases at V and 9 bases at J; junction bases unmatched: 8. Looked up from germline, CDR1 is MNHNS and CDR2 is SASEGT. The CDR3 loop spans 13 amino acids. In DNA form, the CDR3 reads TGTGCCAGCAGCCAACAGGGGGCGACTAAAGCTTTCTTT. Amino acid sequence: CASSQQGATKAFF.

The CDR3 here is CASSYSEGSGNTIYF. As DNA, the CDR3 is TGTGCCAGCAGTTACTCGGAGGGCTCTGGAAACACCATATATTTT. The chain employs TRBV6-5 and TRBJ1-3; D is unresolved. Germline CDR1 is MNHEY and CDR2 is SVGAGI. The V end lost 0 bases, the J end lost 0 bases, and 6 bases lay between the germline ends. The CDR3 runs to 15 residues.

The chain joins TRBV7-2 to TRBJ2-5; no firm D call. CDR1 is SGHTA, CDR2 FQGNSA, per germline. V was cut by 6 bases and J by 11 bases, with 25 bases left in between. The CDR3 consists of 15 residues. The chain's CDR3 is CASRLTGSHSNEQYF. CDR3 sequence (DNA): TGTGCCAGCAGACTAACCGGGTCCCATAGCAATGAGCAGTACTTC.